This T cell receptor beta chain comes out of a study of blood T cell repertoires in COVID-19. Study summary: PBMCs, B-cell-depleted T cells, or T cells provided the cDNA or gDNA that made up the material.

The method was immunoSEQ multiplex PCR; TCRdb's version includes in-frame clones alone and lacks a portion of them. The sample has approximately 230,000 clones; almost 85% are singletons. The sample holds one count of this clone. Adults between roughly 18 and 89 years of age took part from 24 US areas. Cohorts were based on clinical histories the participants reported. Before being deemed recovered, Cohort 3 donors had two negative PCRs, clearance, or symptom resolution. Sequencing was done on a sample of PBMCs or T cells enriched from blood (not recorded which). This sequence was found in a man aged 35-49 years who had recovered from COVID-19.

CDR3 loop: CASSLAAGVMVEQYF. CDR3 coding DNA: TGTGCCAGCAGCTTAGCAGCGGGGGTGATGGTTGAGCAGTATTTT. This chain joins TRBV11-2 and TRBJ2-3, with 8 bases aligning to TRBD2. The CDR3 is 15 residues long. V dropped 1 base and J dropped 11; count of bases not matched to a gene: 11. Germline CDR1 is SGHAT and CDR2 is FQNNGV.